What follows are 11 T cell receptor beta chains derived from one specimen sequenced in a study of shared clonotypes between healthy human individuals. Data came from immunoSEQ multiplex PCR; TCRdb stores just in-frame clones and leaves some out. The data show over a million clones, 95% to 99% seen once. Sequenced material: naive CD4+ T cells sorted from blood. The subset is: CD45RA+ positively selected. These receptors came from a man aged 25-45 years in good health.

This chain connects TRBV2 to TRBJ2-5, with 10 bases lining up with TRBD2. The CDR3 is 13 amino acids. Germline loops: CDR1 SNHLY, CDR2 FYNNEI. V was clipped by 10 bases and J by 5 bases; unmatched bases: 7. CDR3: CATQAGGKETQYF. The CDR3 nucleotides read TGTGCCACCCAAGCGGGGGGGAAGGAGACCCAGTACTTC.

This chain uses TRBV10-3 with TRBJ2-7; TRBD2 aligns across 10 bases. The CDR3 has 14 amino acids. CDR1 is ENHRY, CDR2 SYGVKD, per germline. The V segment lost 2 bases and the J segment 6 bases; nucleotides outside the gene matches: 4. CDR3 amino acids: CAISELAGVIEQYF. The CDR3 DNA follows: TGTGCCATCAGTGAGCTAGCGGGAGTTATCGAGCAGTACTTC.

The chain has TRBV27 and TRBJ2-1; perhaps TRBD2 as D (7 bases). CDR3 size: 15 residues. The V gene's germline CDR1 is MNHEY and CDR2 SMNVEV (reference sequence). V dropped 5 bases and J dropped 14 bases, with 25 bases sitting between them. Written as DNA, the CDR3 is TGTGCCAGCAGTCCCTCTGGAGCAGGGGAGGGAGTGGAGTTCTTC. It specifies CASSPSGAGEGVEFF.

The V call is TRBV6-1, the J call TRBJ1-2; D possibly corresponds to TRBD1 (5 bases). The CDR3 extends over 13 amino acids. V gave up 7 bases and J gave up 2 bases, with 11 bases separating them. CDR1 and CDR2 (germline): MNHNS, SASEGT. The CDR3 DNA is TGTGCCAGCACAGGGATAGGCAACTATGGCTACACCTTC. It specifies CASTGIGNYGYTF.

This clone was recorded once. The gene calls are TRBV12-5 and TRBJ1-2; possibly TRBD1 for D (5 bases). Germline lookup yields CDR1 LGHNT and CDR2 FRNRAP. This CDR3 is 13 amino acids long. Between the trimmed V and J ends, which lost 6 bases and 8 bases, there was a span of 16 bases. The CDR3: CASGPGTIFGYTF. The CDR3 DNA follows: TGTGCTAGTGGGCCCGGGACCATCTTCGGCTACACCTTC.

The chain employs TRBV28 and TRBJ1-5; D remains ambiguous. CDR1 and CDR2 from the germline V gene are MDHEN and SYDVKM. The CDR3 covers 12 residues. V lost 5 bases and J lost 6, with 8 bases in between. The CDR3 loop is CASSPGSQPQHF. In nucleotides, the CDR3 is TGTGCCAGCAGTCCGGGGAGTCAGCCCCAGCATTTT.

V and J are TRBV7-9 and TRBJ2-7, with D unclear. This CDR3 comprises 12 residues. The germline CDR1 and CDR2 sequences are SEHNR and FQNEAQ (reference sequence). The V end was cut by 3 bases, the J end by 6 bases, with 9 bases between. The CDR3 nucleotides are TGTGCCAGCAGCTTCACGGCTTTCGAGCAGTACTTC. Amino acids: CASSFTAFEQYF.

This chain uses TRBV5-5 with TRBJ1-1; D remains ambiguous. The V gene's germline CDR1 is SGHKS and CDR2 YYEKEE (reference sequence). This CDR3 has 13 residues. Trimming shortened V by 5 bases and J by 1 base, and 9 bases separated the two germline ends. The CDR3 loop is CASRVVGNTEAFF. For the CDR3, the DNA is TGTGCCAGCAGGGTGGTGGGGAACACTGAAGCTTTCTTT. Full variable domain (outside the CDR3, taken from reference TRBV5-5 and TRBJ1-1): DAGVTQSPTHLIKTRGQQVTLRCSPISGHKSVSWYQQVLGQGPQFIFQYYEKEERGRGNFPDRFSARQFPNYSSELNVNALLLGDSALYLCASRVVGNTEAFFGQGTRLTVV.

The CDR3 protein is CASSPNQDTLGGYTF. The CDR3 nucleotides are TGTGCCAGCAGCCCTAACCAGGACACTCTGGGCGGCTACACCTTC. This chain joins TRBV5-4 and TRBJ1-2, with a weak D call TRBD1 (5 bases). Germline V gene lookup returns CDR1 SGHNT and CDR2 YYREEE (reference sequence). V was clipped by 4 bases and J by 8 bases, with 21 bases between them. The length of the CDR3 is 15 residues.

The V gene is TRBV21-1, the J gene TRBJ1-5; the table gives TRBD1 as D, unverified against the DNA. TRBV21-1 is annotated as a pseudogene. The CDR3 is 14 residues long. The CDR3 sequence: CASRTTASNQPQHF. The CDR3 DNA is TGTGCCAGCAGGACGACAGCTAGCAATCAGCCCCAGCATTTT.

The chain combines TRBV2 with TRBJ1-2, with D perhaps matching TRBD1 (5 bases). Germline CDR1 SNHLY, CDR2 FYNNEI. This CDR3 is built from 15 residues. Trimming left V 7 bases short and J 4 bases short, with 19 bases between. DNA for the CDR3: TGTGCCAGCAAGCTCGACAGCAAGTTTTCCTATGGCTACACCTTC. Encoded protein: CASKLDSKFSYGYTF. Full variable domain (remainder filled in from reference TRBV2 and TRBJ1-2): EPEVTQTPSHQVTQMGQEVILRCVPISNHLYFYWYRQILGQKVEFLVSFYNNEISEKSEIFDDQFSVERPDGSNFTLKIRSTKLEDSAMYFCASKLDSKFSYGYTFGSGTRLTVV.